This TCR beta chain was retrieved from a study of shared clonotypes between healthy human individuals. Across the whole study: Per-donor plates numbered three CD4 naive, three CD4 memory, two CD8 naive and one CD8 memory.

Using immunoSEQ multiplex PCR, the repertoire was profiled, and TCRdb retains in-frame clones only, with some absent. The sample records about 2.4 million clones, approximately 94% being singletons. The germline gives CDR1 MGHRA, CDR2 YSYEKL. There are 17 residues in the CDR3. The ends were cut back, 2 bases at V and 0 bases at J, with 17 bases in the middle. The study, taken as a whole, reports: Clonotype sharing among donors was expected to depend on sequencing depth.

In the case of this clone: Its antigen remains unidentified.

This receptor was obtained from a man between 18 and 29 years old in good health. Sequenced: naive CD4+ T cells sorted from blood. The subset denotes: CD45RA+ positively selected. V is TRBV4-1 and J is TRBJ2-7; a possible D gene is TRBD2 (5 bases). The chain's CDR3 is CASSQFRSGPYSYEQYF. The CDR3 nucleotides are TGCGCCAGCAGCCAATTTCGGAGCGGACCCTACTCCTACGAGCAGTACTTC.